A selection of T cell receptor beta chains follows, all from one sample in a study of T-cell memory formation after mild COVID-19. Each CDR3 protein is one row after TCRdb ran MiXCR on the 5' RACE reads. The sample holds some 450,000 distinct CDR3 sequences, roughly 18% seen once. Sequenced input: PBMCs or a T cell subset sorted from them (not recorded which). The source is a man between 18 and 35 years old who had mild COVID-19 (a few samples of this study predate the infection). Cell type and time point are not known. CDR3s include the opening cysteine and the closing phenylalanine or tryptophan. The D gene is left open where the match is weak. Not all rows give a size; the values are once, few, many and, for expanded clones, a class.

NA	TRBJ2-5	TRBV6-5	15	NA	CASSYSVRWQETQYF	TGTGCCAGCAGTTACTCCGTGAGGTGGCAAGAGACCCAGTACTTC
many	TRBJ2-1	TRBV5-6	13	TRBD1	CASSFQGANEQFF	TGTGCCAGCAGCTTTCAGGGGGCGAATGAGCAGTTCTTC
NA	TRBJ2-7	TRBV5-1	14	NA	CASSLTWGTYEQYF	TGCGCCAGCAGCTTGACGTGGGGTACTTACGAGCAGTACTTC
NA	TRBJ1-5	TRBV20-1	15	NA	CSARGSDYSNQPQHF	TGCAGTGCTAGAGGGAGTGACTATAGCAATCAGCCCCAGCATTTT
many	TRBJ1-3	TRBV4-3	15	NA	CASSQDRNSGDTIYF	TGCGCCAGCAGCCAAGATAGGAACTCTGGGGACACCATATATTTT
few	TRBJ2-3	TRBV20-1	13	NA	CSAPRDGTDTQYF	TGCAGTGCTCCTAGAGACGGCACAGATACGCAGTATTTT
NA	TRBJ2-2	TRBV3-1	20	TRBD1	CASSQDPSSWDSSNTGELFF	TGTGCCAGCAGCCAAGATCCGTCAAGTTGGGACAGCTCGAACACCGGGGAGCTGTTTTTT
few	TRBJ1-2	TRBV2	15	NA	CASSDPSSGNYGYTF	TGTGCCAGCAGTGATCCCTCGTCAGGCAACTATGGCTACACCTTC
NA	TRBJ2-7	TRBV5-1	13	NA	CASSFDSTYEQYF	TGCGCCAGCAGCTTTGACAGTACCTACGAGCAGTACTTC
many	TRBJ2-2	TRBV20-1	11	NA	CSAAPFWELFF	TGCAGTGCAGCGCCCTTCTGGGAGCTGTTTTTT
few	TRBJ2-1	TRBV5-4	15	TRBD1	CASSYRDRGPNEQFF	TGTGCCAGCAGCTACCGGGACAGGGGGCCCAATGAGCAGTTCTTC
few	TRBJ1-1	TRBV7-6	16	NA	CASSLELTAMNTEAFF	TGTGCCAGCAGCTTAGAACTGACGGCGATGAACACTGAAGCTTTCTTT
NA	TRBJ2-5	TRBV3-1	15	NA	CASSLRFLGAETQYF	TGTGCCAGCAGCCTCCGATTTTTGGGGGCCGAGACCCAGTACTTC
many	TRBJ2-1	TRBV7-6	13	TRBD2	CASSLVSGGRQFF	TGTGCCAGCAGCTTAGTTTCGGGGGGGCGGCAGTTCTTC
NA	TRBJ1-4	TRBV5-1	14	TRBD1	CASSLATGDGKLFF	TGCGCCAGCAGCTTGGCGACAGGGGATGGGAAACTGTTTTTT
many	TRBJ2-5	TRBV7-2	13	NA	CASSLGWEETQYF	TGTGCCAGCAGCTTAGGATGGGAAGAGACCCAGTACTTC
few	TRBJ2-1	TRBV5-1	15	NA	CASSLEVGARNEQFF	TGCGCCAGCAGCTTGGAGGTAGGGGCGAGGAATGAGCAGTTCTTC
NA	TRBJ2-5	TRBV18	15	TRBD2	CASSRGTNLLETQYF	TGTGCCAGCTCACGGGGGACTAACCTCCTGGAGACCCAGTACTTC
few	TRBJ2-3	TRBV7-2	14	TRBD1	CASSVDRGTDTQYF	TGTGCCAGCAGCGTCGACAGGGGAACAGATACGCAGTATTTT
NA	TRBJ1-2	TRBV25-1	14	NA	CASSESQGTYGYTF	TGTGCCAGCAGTGAATCCCAAGGGACCTATGGCTACACCTTC
few	TRBJ1-4	TRBV20-1	16	TRBD1	CSARDGATGTNEKLFF	TGCAGTGCTAGAGATGGTGCGACAGGGACTAATGAAAAACTGTTTTTT
NA	TRBJ2-2	TRBV7-3	15	TRBD2	CASSITSGVTGELFF	TGTGCCAGCAGCATAACTAGCGGGGTCACCGGGGAGCTGTTTTTT
NA	TRBJ2-1	TRBV19	16	TRBD2	CASSIGRGTPMDEQFF	TGTGCCAGTAGTATAGGGCGGGGGACCCCGATGGATGAGCAGTTCTTC